This T cell receptor (beta chain) stems from a study of T-cell reconstitution after alpha-beta-depleted transplantation in children. General study points: Roughly two months post-transplant, alpha-beta T cells reportedly originated from several hundred graft clones that had expanded. T-cell counts and diversity were attributed mostly to newly produced T cells one year after transplant. Recipient T cells and thymic progenitors that survived were the source of the high TCRbeta diversity seen at day 60 in some patients.

On this clonotype: Its matching antigen is unknown.

V lost 4 bases and J lost 4; bases outside the gene matches: 9. This CDR3 is built from 17 residues. CDR1 and CDR2 from the germline V gene are MNHEY and SVGAGI. Using unique molecular identifiers, the investigators prepared the TCRbeta library. Via MiXCR, TCRdb re-called the PCR reads, giving one row per CDR3 protein. The table shows roughly 98,000 distinct CDR3 sequences, with around 15% occurring only once. This TCR derives from a male patient between 2 and 15 years old who had a stem cell transplant for acute lymphoblastic leukemia, so the T cells may come from the graft donor. The sample was PBMCs, mostly from graft donor cells, taken 180 days after TCRalphabeta/CD19-depleted stem cell transplant. The V and J genes are TRBV6-5 and TRBJ2-2; 10 positions match TRBD2. CDR3 loop: CASSFTPGLAITGELFF. CDR3 nucleotides: TGTGCCAGCAGTTTTACCCCGGGACTAGCGATCACCGGGGAGCTGTTTTTT.